The next 20 T cell receptor beta chains were all read from a single sample in a study of blood T cell repertoires in COVID-19. Profiled with immunoSEQ multiplex PCR; TCRdb holds only in-frame clones, not every one. The table lists approximately 440,000 clones, about 90% of them singletons. Sequenced: PBMCs or T cells enriched from blood (not recorded which). All receptors derive from a man between 18 and 35 years old who had recovered from COVID-19.

CDR3 sequence reads: CASSNNPRGNTIYF. The CDR3 region has the DNA TGTGCCAGCAGTAATAACCCGCGTGGAAACACCATATATTTT. This chain joins TRBV28 and TRBJ1-3, with unresolved D. CDR1 MDHEN and CDR2 SYDVKM come from the germline V gene. This CDR3 comprises 14 residues. V dropped 5 bases and J dropped 3 bases, with 11 bases sitting between them.

The chain couples TRBV6-5 to TRBJ1-3; no firm D call. The length of the CDR3 is 13 residues. V lost 6 bases and J 0 bases, leaving 6 bases between the germline ends. Per germline, CDR1 MNHEY and CDR2 SVGAGI. The CDR3 region is CASSRNSGNTIYF. As DNA, the CDR3 is TGTGCCAGCAGCCGTAACTCTGGAAACACCATATATTTT.

The chain links TRBV11-3 to TRBJ2-2; unclear D gene. Trimming removed 3 bases from V and 2 bases from J, with 13 bases in between. The CDR3 runs to 16 residues. Germline V lookup: CDR1 SGHNT, CDR2 YENEEA. The CDR3 DNA reads as TGTGCCAGCAGCTTTCGGTCTACAGCAAACACCGGGGAGCTGTTTTTT. Protein: CASSFRSTANTGELFF.

V gene TRBV27 combines with J gene TRBJ2-7; D is possibly TRBD2 (7 bases). With 2 bases removed from V and 3 bases from J, the gap between germline ends came to 14 bases. Germline CDR1 reads MNHEY; CDR2 reads SMNVEV (reference sequence). The CDR3 spans 15 residues. The CDR3 DNA reads as TGTGCCAGCAGTTTAAGCGGGACATCGGTCTACGAGCAGTACTTC. Translation gives CASSLSGTSVYEQYF.

The chain has TRBV10-1 and TRBJ2-1, with 8 nucleotides matching TRBD2. After removal of 3 bases from V and 2 bases from J, the junction contained 9 bases not matched to a gene. The CDR3 extends over 17 amino acids. Germline-derived CDR1 and CDR2 are WNHNN and SYGVQD (reference sequence). The CDR3, as DNA: TGCGCCAGCAGTGACCGTGGCGGGAGGCCCCCCTACAATGAGCAGTTCTTC. The encoded protein is CASSDRGGRPPYNEQFF.

The rearrangement uses TRBV27 and TRBJ1-3; unclear D gene. CDR3 size: 14 residues. Trimming took off 4 bases at V and 0 bases at J, with 7 bases between the two ends. CDR1 and CDR2 from the germline V gene are MNHEY and SMNVEV (reference sequence). For the CDR3, the DNA is TGTGCCAGCAGTTCTAGCCTCTCTGGAAACACCATATATTTT. This encodes CASSSSLSGNTIYF.

The chain has TRBV4-2 and TRBJ1-2; weak D call: TRBD1 (5 bases). The CDR3 has 15 amino acids. V was trimmed by 0 bases and J by 7 bases, leaving 15 bases between them. Germline loops: CDR1 LGHNA, CDR2 YNFKEQ. The CDR3 sequence is CASSQDLEGPGGYTF. The CDR3 nucleotides read TGTGCCAGCAGCCAAGATTTGGAGGGGCCCGGTGGCTACACCTTC.

The V call is TRBV5-4, the J call TRBJ1-1; TRBD1 matches at 7 bases. V lost 0 bases, J lost 8 bases, and 4 bases stayed unmatched. The length of the CDR3 is 13 residues. Germline CDR1 is SGHNT and CDR2 is YYREEE (reference sequence). Here the CDR3 DNA reads TGTGCCAGCAGCTTGGGACAGGGAGTAGAAGCTTTCTTT. Its translation: CASSLGQGVEAFF.

The gene calls are TRBV10-3 and TRBJ1-1, with a weak D call TRBD1 (6 bases). This CDR3 is built from 14 residues. CDR1 ENHRY and CDR2 SYGVKD come from the germline V gene. V dropped 5 bases and J dropped 8 bases, with 18 bases sitting between them. The chain's CDR3 is CAISTGTDRVEAFF. CDR3 DNA: TGTGCCATCAGTACAGGGACGGATAGGGTCGAAGCTTTCTTT.

The chain recombines TRBV7-9 with TRBJ1-5; 8 nucleotides agree with TRBD1. The CDR3 sequence is 13 residues long. With 5 bases clipped from V and 15 bases from J, the junction kept 12 bases outside the gene matches. The germline V gene encodes CDR1 SEHNR and CDR2 FQNEAQ (reference sequence). The CDR3 region has the DNA TGTGCCAGCAGCCCCTCGAAAGACAGGGGTTTGCATTTT. This encodes CASSPSKDRGLHF.

This chain joins TRBV5-8 and TRBJ2-2; D remains ambiguous. The CDR3 covers 16 residues. Trimming took 4 bases from V and 4 from J, leaving 17 bases between them. CDR1 and CDR2 from the germline V gene are SGHTS and YDEGEE. The CDR3 region is CASSIGSNTGTGELFF. DNA of the CDR3: TGTGCCAGCAGCATCGGGTCGAACACCGGCACCGGGGAGCTGTTTTTT. The variable domain in full, completed from reference TRBV5-8 and TRBJ2-2, reads EAGVTQSPTHLIKTRGQQATLRCSPISGHTSVYWYQQALGLGLQFLLWYDEGEERNRGNFPPRFSGRQFPNYSSELNVNALELEDSALYLCASSIGSNTGTGELFFGEGSRLTVL.

This clone was seen more than once but under ten times. This chain uses TRBV9 with TRBJ2-1, with D perhaps TRBD2 (6 bases). The CDR3 runs to 15 residues. V was shortened by 0 bases and J by 7 bases, with 14 bases between the two germline ends. Germline V CDR1 and CDR2: SGDLS, YYNGEE. CDR3 sequence: CASSVDRGFGNEQFF. Written as DNA, the CDR3 is TGTGCCAGCAGCGTAGACCGGGGGTTTGGAAATGAGCAGTTCTTC.

The V call is TRBV2, the J call TRBJ2-7; perhaps TRBD1 as D (5 bases). The CDR3 is 12 amino acids. Trimming left V 7 bases short and J 1 base short, with 8 bases between. Germline loops: CDR1 SNHLY, CDR2 FYNNEI. This CDR3 is CASKQDSYEQYF. In DNA, the CDR3 is TGTGCCAGCAAACAGGATTCCTACGAGCAGTACTTC.

The chain carries TRBV5-8 and TRBJ1-1, with D uncertain. Germline loops: CDR1 SGHTS, CDR2 YDEGEE. Trimming removed 4 bases at V and 0 bases at J, with 4 bases between. The CDR3 runs 12 residues. The CDR3 bases are TGTGCCAGCAGCCCCATGAACACTGAAGCTTTCTTT. The encoded protein is CASSPMNTEAFF.

The genes are TRBV2 and TRBJ1-5, with D uncertain. Trimming removed 6 bases at V and 4 bases at J, with 13 bases between. The CDR3 loop spans 14 amino acids. Germline CDR1 reads SNHLY; CDR2 reads FYNNEI. The CDR3 region has the DNA TGTGCCAGCAGGCCTAACGTGGTGAATCAGCCCCAGCATTTT. Encoded protein: CASRPNVVNQPQHF. The full variable domain, its missing parts supplied by reference TRBV2 and TRBJ1-5, is EPEVTQTPSHQVTQMGQEVILRCVPISNHLYFYWYRQILGQKVEFLVSFYNNEISEKSEIFDDQFSVERPDGSNFTLKIRSTKLEDSAMYFCASRPNVVNQPQHFGDGTRLSIL.

CDR3 residues: CASSLEPAGELFF. CDR3 in DNA: TGTGCCAGCAGCCTAGAGCCGGCCGGGGAGCTGTTTTTT. The chain couples TRBV7-9 to TRBJ2-2; the D is unclear. Trimming shortened V by 5 bases and J by 6 bases, and 10 bases separated the two germline ends. The germline gives CDR1 SEHNR, CDR2 FQNEAQ (reference sequence). This CDR3 is built from 13 residues.

The rearrangement joins TRBV5-1 to TRBJ2-1; 11 bases map to TRBD2. This CDR3 comprises 17 residues. Germline V CDR1 and CDR2: SGHRS, YFSETQ. V shed 1 base, J shed 7 bases, and the junction held 10 bases outside the gene matches. CDR3 sequence reads: CASSLRPAGTSGNEQFF. In nucleotides, the CDR3 is TGCGCCAGCAGCTTGAGGCCCGCGGGGACTAGCGGAAATGAGCAGTTCTTC.

The genes are TRBV19 and TRBJ2-3; TRBD1 aligns across 10 bases. The CDR3 sequence is 17 residues long. Per the germline V gene, CDR1 is LNHDA and CDR2 is SQIVND (reference sequence). The junction had 9 bases not matched to a gene; V was cut back by 6 bases and J by 0 bases. In DNA form, the CDR3 reads TGTGCCAGTAGATCTGGACAGGGGGTCACAAGCACAGATACGCAGTATTTT. This translates into CASRSGQGVTSTDTQYF.

V gene TRBV4-1 combines with J gene TRBJ1-2, with a tentative D call TRBD1 (5 bases). Trimming removed 2 bases from V and 6 bases from J, with 13 bases in between. Germline CDR1 MGHRA, CDR2 YSYEKL. This CDR3 is built from 14 residues. The CDR3 spells CASSQTGTDDGYTF. In nucleotides, the CDR3 is TGCGCCAGCAGCCAAACCGGGACTGACGATGGCTACACCTTC.

The V call is TRBV2, the J call TRBJ2-1, with D maybe TRBD2 (6 bases). The CDR3 length is 14 residues. With 7 bases removed from V and 6 bases from J, the gap between germline ends came to 16 bases. Germline CDR1 SNHLY, CDR2 FYNNEI. CDR3 region: CASNLRTGGNEQFF. CDR3 DNA sequence: TGTGCCAGCAACCTTAGGACCGGGGGCAATGAGCAGTTCTTC.